The sequence of this T cell receptor (beta chain) was determined in a study of blood T cell repertoires in COVID-19. Original processing notes: How many nucleated cells were present was estimated from reference gene primer amplification. Profiled with immunoSEQ multiplex PCR; TCRdb holds only in-frame clones, not every one. Clone size and the V and J calls come from that table; the DNA yielded D and trimming. The sample lists roughly 180,000 clones, approximately 88% occurring once. The cohort comprised adults aged about 18 to 100 years residing in 20 to 30 US areas. Self-reported history from a screening survey and questionnaire set each donor's cohort. The recovered donors of Cohort 3 showed two negative PCRs, clearance, or symptom resolution. Trimming cost V 1 base and J 3 bases, with 10 bases left between them. The CDR3 contains 16 residues. Germline V lookup: CDR1 SGHAT, CDR2 FQNNGV.

Sequencing was done on a sample of PBMCs or T cells enriched from blood (not recorded which). The chain carries TRBV11-2 and TRBJ2-6; D not certain. The origin of this receptor is a woman between 55 and 75 years old who had recovered from COVID-19. The CDR3 sequence is CASSLGSGVGANVLTF. In DNA, the CDR3 is TGTGCCAGCAGCTTAGGGTCCGGTGTTGGGGCCAACGTCCTGACTTTC.